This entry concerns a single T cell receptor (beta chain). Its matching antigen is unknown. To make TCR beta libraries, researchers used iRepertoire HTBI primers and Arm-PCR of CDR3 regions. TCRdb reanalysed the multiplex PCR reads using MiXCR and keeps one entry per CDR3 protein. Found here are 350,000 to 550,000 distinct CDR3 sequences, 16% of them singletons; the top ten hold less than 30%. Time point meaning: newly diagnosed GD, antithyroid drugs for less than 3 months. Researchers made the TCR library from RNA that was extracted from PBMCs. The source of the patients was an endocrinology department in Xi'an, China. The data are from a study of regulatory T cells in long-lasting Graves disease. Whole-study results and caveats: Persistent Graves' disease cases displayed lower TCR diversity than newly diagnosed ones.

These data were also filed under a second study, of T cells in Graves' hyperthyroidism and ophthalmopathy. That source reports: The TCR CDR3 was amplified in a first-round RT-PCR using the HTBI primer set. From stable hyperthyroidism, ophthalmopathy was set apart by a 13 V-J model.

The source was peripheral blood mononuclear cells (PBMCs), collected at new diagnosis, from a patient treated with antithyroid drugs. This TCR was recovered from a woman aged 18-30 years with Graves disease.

The CDR3 loop is CALTDSYEQYF. In nucleotides, the CDR3 is TGTGCCTTAACTGACAGTTACGAGCAGTACTTC. This chain connects TRBV30 to TRBJ2-7; weak D call: TRBD1 (5 bases). This CDR3 is built from 11 residues. Germline CDR1 reads GTSNPN; CDR2 reads SVGIG (reference sequence). Trimming cost V 7 bases and J 4 bases, with 11 bases left between them.